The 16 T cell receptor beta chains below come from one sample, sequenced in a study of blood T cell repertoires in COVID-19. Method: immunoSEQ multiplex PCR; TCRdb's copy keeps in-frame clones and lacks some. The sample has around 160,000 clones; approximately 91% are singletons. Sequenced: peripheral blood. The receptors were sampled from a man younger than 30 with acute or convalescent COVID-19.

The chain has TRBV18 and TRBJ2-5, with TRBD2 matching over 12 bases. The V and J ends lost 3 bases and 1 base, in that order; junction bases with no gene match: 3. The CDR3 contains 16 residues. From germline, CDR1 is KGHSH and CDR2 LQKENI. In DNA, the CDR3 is TGTGCCAGCTCACCGCGACTAGCGGGAGTCCAAGAGACCCAGTACTTC. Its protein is CASSPRLAGVQETQYF.

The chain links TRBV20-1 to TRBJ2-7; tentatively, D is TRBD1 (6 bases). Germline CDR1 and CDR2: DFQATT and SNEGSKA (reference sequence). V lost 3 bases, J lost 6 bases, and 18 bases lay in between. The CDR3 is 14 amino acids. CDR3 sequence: CSASLGRGSGEQYF. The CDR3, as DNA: TGCAGTGCTAGTTTGGGCAGGGGAAGCGGCGAGCAGTACTTC.

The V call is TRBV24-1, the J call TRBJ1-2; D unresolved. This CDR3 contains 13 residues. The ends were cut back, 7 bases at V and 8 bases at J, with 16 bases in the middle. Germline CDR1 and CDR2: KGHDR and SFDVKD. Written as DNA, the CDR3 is TGTGCCACCAGAGCAGGAACATCTATGGGCTACACCTTC. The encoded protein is CATRAGTSMGYTF.

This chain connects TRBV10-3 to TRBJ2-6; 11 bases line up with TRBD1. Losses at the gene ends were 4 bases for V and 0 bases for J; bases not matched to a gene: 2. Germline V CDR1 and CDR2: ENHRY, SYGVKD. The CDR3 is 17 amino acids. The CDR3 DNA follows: TGTGCCATCAGTGGGACAGGGGGCGCCTCTGGGGCCAACGTCCTGACTTTC. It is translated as CAISGTGGASGANVLTF.

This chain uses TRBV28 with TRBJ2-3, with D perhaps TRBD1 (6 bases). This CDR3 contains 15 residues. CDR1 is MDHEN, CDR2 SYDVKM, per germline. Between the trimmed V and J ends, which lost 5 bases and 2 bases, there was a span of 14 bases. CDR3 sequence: CASSPWTVDTDTQYF. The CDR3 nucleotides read TGTGCCAGCAGTCCATGGACAGTGGACACAGATACGCAGTATTTT. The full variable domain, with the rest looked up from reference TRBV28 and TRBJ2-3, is DVKVTQSSRYLVKRTGEKVFLECVQDMDHENMFWYRQDPGLGLRLIYFSYDVKMKEKGDIPEGYSVSREKKERFSLILESASTNQTSMYLCASSPWTVDTDTQYFGPGTRLTVL.

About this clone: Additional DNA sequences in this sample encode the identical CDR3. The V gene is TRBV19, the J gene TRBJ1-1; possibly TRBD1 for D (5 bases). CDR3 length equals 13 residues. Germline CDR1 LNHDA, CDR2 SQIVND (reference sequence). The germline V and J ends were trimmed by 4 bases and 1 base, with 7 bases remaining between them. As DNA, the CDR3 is TGTGCCAGTAGTAGAACAGGGAACACTGAAGCTTTCTTT. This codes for CASSRTGNTEAFF.

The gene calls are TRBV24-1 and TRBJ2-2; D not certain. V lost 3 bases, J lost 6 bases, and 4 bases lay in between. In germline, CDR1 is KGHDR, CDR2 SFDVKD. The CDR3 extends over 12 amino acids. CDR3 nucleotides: TGTGCCACCAGTGATCCCGCCGGGGAGCTGTTTTTT. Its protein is CATSDPAGELFF.

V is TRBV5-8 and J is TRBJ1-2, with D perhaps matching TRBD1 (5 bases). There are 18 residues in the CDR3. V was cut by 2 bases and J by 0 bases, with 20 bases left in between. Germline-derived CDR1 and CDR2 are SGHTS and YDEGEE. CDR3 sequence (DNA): TGTGCCAGCAGCTTCTCTTACTGGGGCAGATACTCTAACTATGGCTACACCTTC. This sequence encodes CASSFSYWGRYSNYGYTF.

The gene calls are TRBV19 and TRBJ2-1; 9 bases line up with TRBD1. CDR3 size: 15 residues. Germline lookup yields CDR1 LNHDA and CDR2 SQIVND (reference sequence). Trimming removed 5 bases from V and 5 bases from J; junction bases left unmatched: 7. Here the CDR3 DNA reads TGTGCCAGTAGTCGAGGGACAGGGTGGAACAATGAGCAGTTCTTC. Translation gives CASSRGTGWNNEQFF.

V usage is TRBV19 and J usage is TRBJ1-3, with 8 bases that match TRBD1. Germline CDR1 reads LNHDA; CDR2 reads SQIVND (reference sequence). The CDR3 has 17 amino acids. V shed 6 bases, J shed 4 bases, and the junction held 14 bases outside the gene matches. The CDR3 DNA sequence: TGTGCCAGTAGCATTAAAGTCGGGGGGACAGGCGGAAACACCATATATTTT. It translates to CASSIKVGGTGGNTIYF.

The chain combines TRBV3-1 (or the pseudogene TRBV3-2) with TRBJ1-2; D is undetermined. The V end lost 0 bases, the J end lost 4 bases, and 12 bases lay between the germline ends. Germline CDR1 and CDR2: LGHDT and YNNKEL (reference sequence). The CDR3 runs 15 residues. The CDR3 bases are TGTGCCAGCAGCCAAGATCCGGGAAGGCCCTATGGCTACACCTTC. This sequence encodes CASSQDPGRPYGYTF.

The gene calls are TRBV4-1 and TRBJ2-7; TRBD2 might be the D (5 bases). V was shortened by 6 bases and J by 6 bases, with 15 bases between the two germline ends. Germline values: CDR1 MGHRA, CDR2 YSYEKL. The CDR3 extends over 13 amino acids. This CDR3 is CASSGLPNREQYF. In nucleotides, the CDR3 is TGCGCCAGCAGTGGACTTCCTAACCGCGAGCAGTACTTC.

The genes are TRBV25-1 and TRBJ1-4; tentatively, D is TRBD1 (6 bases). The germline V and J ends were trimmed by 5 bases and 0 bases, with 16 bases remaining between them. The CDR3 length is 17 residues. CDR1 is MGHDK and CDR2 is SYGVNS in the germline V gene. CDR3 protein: CASSQTGLHPTNEKLFF. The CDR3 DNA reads TGTGCCAGCAGTCAAACAGGGCTACACCCAACTAATGAAAAACTGTTTTTT.

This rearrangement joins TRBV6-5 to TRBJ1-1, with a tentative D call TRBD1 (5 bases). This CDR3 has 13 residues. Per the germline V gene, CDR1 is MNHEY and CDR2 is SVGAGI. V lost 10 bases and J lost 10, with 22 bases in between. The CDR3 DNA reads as TGTGCCATCCGCCTTTCCGAGTCCGGGGGAGCTTTCTTT. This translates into CAIRLSESGGAFF.

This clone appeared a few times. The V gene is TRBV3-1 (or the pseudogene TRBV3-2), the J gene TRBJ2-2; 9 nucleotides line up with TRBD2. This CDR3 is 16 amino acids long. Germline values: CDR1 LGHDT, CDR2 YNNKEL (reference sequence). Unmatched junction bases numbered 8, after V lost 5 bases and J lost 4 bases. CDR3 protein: CASSWEREALTGELFF. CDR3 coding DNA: TGTGCCAGCAGCTGGGAGCGGGAGGCGCTCACCGGGGAGCTGTTTTTT.

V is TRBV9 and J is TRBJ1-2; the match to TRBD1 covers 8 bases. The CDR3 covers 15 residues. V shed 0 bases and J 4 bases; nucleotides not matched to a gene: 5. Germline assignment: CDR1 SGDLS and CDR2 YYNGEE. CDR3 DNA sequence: TGTGCCAGCAGCGTAGTAGGGACAGGAATCTATGGCTACACCTTC. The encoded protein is CASSVVGTGIYGYTF.